This is a list of T cell receptor beta chains from one sample in a study of blood T cell repertoires in COVID-19. This table comes from immunoSEQ multiplex PCR, and its TCRdb copy is limited to in-frame clones, with some not included. The sample has some 66,000 clones, around 90% seen once; the top ten hold 6% to 8%. What was sequenced was peripheral blood. The receptors derive from a human donor in a cohort sampled during active COVID-19. Each CDR3 is given with its conserved first and last residue. The D gene is left open where the match is weak. Rows give clone size only sometimes, using once, few, many, or a class for an expanded clone.

V	size	J	D	DNA	CDR3
TRBV11-3	-	TRBJ2-7	TRBD1	TGTGCCAGCAGCTCCGGGACAGGAGGCGAGCAGTACTTC	CASSSGTGGEQYF
TRBV27	-	TRBJ2-3	TRBD1	TGTGCCAGCAGTTTCCGGGACAGGGGTGAAGATACGCAGTATTTT	CASSFRDRGEDTQYF
TRBV30	-	TRBJ2-3	-	TGTGCCTGGATGAGCGGTTTCACAGATACGCAGTATTTT	CAWMSGFTDTQYF
TRBV24-1	-	TRBJ2-1	TRBD2	TGTGCCACCAGTGATTTGAGGGCGGGAGCGATGCGTGAGCAGTTCTTC	CATSDLRAGAMREQFF
TRBV24-1	-	TRBJ1-1	-	TGTGCCACCAGTGACTCCAGGGGCCTGAACACTGAAGCTTTCTTT	CATSDSRGLNTEAFF
TRBV12-5	-	TRBJ1-1	TRBD1	TGTGCTAGTGGTTTGGGACAGGGATTGAGCACTGAAGCTTTCTTT	CASGLGQGLSTEAFF
TRBV6-4	-	TRBJ2-1	-	TGTGCCAGCAGCACCGGACAGAGCTCCTACAATGAGCAGTTCTTC	CASSTGQSSYNEQFF
TRBV10-3	once	TRBJ2-3	-	TGTGCCATCAGTGAGTCTTGGGAAGCGGCCGGAGATACGCAGTATTTT	CAISESWEAAGDTQYF
TRBV28	-	TRBJ1-2	-	TGTGCCAGCAGAATTCAGGGCAATGGCTACACCTTC	CASRIQGNGYTF
TRBV5-6	-	TRBJ2-7	TRBD1	TGTGCCAGCAGTTTACGTGGACAGGGAAATTCCCACGAGCAGTACTTC	CASSLRGQGNSHEQYF
TRBV6-5	-	TRBJ1-2	-	TGTGCCAGCGGACAAGCACTCTATGGCTACACCTTC	CASGQALYGYTF
TRBV24-1	-	TRBJ1-4	TRBD1	TGTGCCACCAGTGATCCCAGGGACAGAAATAATGAAAAACTGTTTTTT	CATSDPRDRNNEKLFF
TRBV4-2	-	TRBJ2-7	TRBD1	TGTGCCAGCAGCCAAGGGACAGGGGACTCCTACGAGCAGTACTTC	CASSQGTGDSYEQYF
TRBV5-5	-	TRBJ2-7	TRBD2	TGTGCCAGCAGCTTGGAACTAGCGGGGGAGTCCTCCTACGAGCAGTACTTC	CASSLELAGESSYEQYF
TRBV6-2/TRBV6-3	-	TRBJ2-7	TRBD2	TGTGCCAGCAGTTCCTTTGGACTAGCGGGAGTAGACGAGCAGTACTTC	CASSSFGLAGVDEQYF
TRBV19	-	TRBJ1-5	TRBD1	TGTGCCAGTAGTCCCGAGGACAGGGGTAGCAATCAGCCCCAGCATTTT	CASSPEDRGSNQPQHF
TRBV19	-	TRBJ2-5	-	TGTGCCAGTAGTATAGCGGGGTCTAGGGAGACCCAGTACTTC	CASSIAGSRETQYF
TRBV27	-	TRBJ2-7	TRBD1	TGTGCCAGCAGCCGTAGGGACAGGGGGTGGAACGAGCAGTACTTC	CASSRRDRGWNEQYF
TRBV5-6	-	TRBJ2-3	-	TGTGCCAGCAGCTTGTTGAGTTTGGATACGCAGTATTTT	CASSLLSLDTQYF
TRBV10-2	-	TRBJ1-2	-	TGCGCCAGCAGCCGGGGAACGGCTGGGTATGGCTACACCTTC	CASSRGTAGYGYTF